Shown below are 32 T cell receptor beta chains from a single sample sequenced in a study of neurological immune-mediated disorders. TCRdb reprocessed the 5' RACE reads via MiXCR and lists one record per CDR3 protein. The repertoire has 93,000 or so distinct CDR3 sequences, roughly a tenth of them found once; the top ten carry about 3%. Time point indicated: longitudinal time-point 3. The sample taken for sequencing was PBMCs. The receptors stem from a female donor with HTLV-1-associated myelopathy (HAM/TSP).

The rearrangement joins TRBV5-1 to TRBJ2-3; D is perhaps TRBD1 (5 bases). This CDR3 region has 13 residues. The V gene's germline CDR1 is SGHRS and CDR2 YFSETQ. V was shortened by 5 bases and J by 3 bases, with 10 bases between the two germline ends. This CDR3 is CASRDQGTDTQYF. The CDR3 DNA is TGCGCCAGCAGGGACCAGGGAACAGATACGCAGTATTTT. Looking up the rest from reference TRBV5-1 and TRBJ2-3 gives the full variable domain: KAGVTQTPRYLIKTRGQQVTLSCSPISGHRSVSWYQQTPGQGLQFLFEYFSETQRNKGNFPGRFSGRQFSNSRSEMNVSTLELGDSALYLCASRDQGTDTQYFGPGTRLTVL.

This clonotype appeared a few times. The genes are TRBV20-1 and TRBJ2-5; TRBD2 aligns across 8 bases. Germline CDR1 and CDR2: DFQATT and SNEGSKA (reference sequence). This CDR3 has 15 residues. Germline trimming cut 4 bases from V and 0 bases from J; bases unmatched to any gene: 7. CDR3 in amino acids: CSATPARGDQETQYF. The CDR3 DNA reads TGCAGTGCTACTCCAGCGCGGGGGGACCAAGAGACCCAGTACTTC.

Ten or more counts support this clonotype. The chain is built from TRBV6-1 and TRBJ2-3, with 7 bases lining up with TRBD2. Per the germline V gene, CDR1 is MNHNS and CDR2 is SASEGT. The CDR3 has 14 amino acids. The CDR3 loop is CHVYTTGGGDTQYF. In nucleotides, the CDR3 is TGTCACGTTTATACGACGGGGGGAGGGGATACGCAGTATTTT.

At least ten counts were recorded for this clonotype. This rearrangement joins TRBV7-8 to TRBJ2-1; D is uncertain. Deletions cut 0 bases from V and 0 bases from J, with 9 bases between. The CDR3 loop spans 16 amino acids. CDR1 is SGHVS, CDR2 FQNEAQ, per germline. Here the CDR3 DNA reads TGTGCCAGCAGCTTAGCGCCAGGTTTCTCCTACAATGAGCAGTTCTTC. Amino acid sequence: CASSLAPGFSYNEQFF.

There are many counts of this clonotype. This chain joins TRBV5-6 and TRBJ2-7; 8 bases are a match to TRBD1. The CDR3 length is 15 residues. Germline V gene sequence: CDR1 SGHDT, CDR2 YYEEEE. V lost 4 bases to trimming and J lost 5 bases; unmatched junction nucleotides: 11. CDR3 DNA sequence: TGTGCCAGCAGCCTTCCTTGGGCAGGGGGCGACGAGCAGTACTTC. Translating it yields CASSLPWAGGDEQYF.

The sample holds many counts of this clonotype. This chain joins TRBV20-1 and TRBJ1-5; no definite D call. CDR1 is DFQATT and CDR2 is SNEGSKA in the germline V gene (reference sequence). V gave up 5 bases and J gave up 1 base, with 12 bases separating them. The CDR3 is made up of 14 amino acids. The CDR3 spells CSAFTGSSNQPQHF. The CDR3, as DNA: TGCAGTGCTTTTACCGGGTCCAGCAATCAGCCCCAGCATTTT.

About this clonotype: A much more abundant neighbour one base away suggests this may be a read error. The CDR3 does not close with the conserved phenylalanine or tryptophan, likely indicating a read error. The chain has TRBV20-1 and TRBJ2-1, with TRBD2 matching over 12 bases. Germline V gene sequence: CDR1 DFQATT, CDR2 SNEGSKA (reference sequence). Trimming at V came to 6 bases and at J to 3 bases, leaving 9 bases not matched to a gene. The CDR3 covers 16 residues. This CDR3 is CSADPRLAGDYNEQFV. The CDR3, as DNA: TGCAGTGCGGATCCAAGACTAGCGGGGGACTACAATGAGCAGTTCGTC.

This clonotype was detected only a few times. V is TRBV28 and J is TRBJ1-1, with 10 bases matching TRBD1. From germline, CDR1 is MDHEN and CDR2 SYDVKM. With V trimmed by 7 bases and J by 7 bases, 9 bases remained unmatched. This CDR3 has 14 residues. CDR3 sequence reads: CASTRGTGEIEAFF. The DNA for the CDR3 is TGTGCCAGCACCCGGGGGACAGGGGAAATTGAAGCTTTCTTT. Combining the CDR3 with reference TRBV28 and TRBJ1-1 gives the whole variable domain DVKVTQSSRYLVKRTGEKVFLECVQDMDHENMFWYRQDPGLGLRLIYFSYDVKMKEKGDIPEGYSVSREKKERFSLILESASTNQTSMYLCASTRGTGEIEAFFGQGTRLTVV.

This clonotype was seen repeatedly, ten times or more. This chain links TRBV11-2 with TRBJ2-7; D assignment may be TRBD1 or TRBD2 (5 bases each). V was pared by 4 bases and J by 0 bases, with 10 bases between. This CDR3 contains 14 residues. Germline CDR1 is SGHAT and CDR2 is FQNNGV. CDR3 bases: TGTGCCAGCAGCTCCACTAGGGGCTCCTACGAGCAGTACTTC. It is translated as CASSSTRGSYEQYF.

This clonotype occurred many times. The chain has TRBV5-6 and TRBJ2-1, with TRBD2 identical over 11 bases. CDR1 and CDR2 from the germline V gene are SGHDT and YYEEEE. The CDR3 runs 17 residues. With 1 base clipped from V and 2 bases from J, the junction kept 5 bases outside the gene matches. The CDR3 reads CASSLSSGGAPYNEQFF. The CDR3 DNA is TGTGCCAGCAGCTTGAGTAGCGGGGGGGCCCCCTACAATGAGCAGTTCTTC.

There are many counts of this clonotype. The chain is built from TRBV5-6 and TRBJ2-3; tentative D call: TRBD2 (5 bases). Germline values: CDR1 SGHDT, CDR2 YYEEEE. Trimming shortened V by 3 bases and J by 3 bases, and 11 bases separated the two germline ends. The CDR3 loop spans 14 amino acids. CDR3 sequence reads: CASSSELGTDTQYF. CDR3 in DNA: TGTGCCAGCAGCTCTGAACTAGGGACAGATACGCAGTATTTT.

This chain joins TRBV7-9 and TRBJ2-7, with a tentative D call TRBD1 (5 bases). Germline loops: CDR1 SEHNR, CDR2 FQNEAQ (reference sequence). With 1 base removed from V and 5 bases from J, the gap between germline ends came to 15 bases. The CDR3 length is 15 residues. CDR3 region: CASSLGRWGGDEQYF. CDR3 in DNA: TGTGCCAGCAGCTTAGGCAGGTGGGGCGGCGACGAGCAGTACTTC.

This clonotype was seen many times. This chain links TRBV20-1 with TRBJ2-3; 12 bases align to TRBD2. Germline CDR1 reads DFQATT; CDR2 reads SNEGSKA (reference sequence). V lost 2 bases, J lost 4 bases, and 7 bases stayed unmatched. This CDR3 region has 16 residues. DNA for the CDR3: TGCAGTGCTAGACCGGCTAGCGGGGGGGCGGCAGATACGCAGTATTTT. Translated: CSARPASGGAADTQYF.

In this sample, this clonotype turned up many times. This chain joins TRBV25-1 and TRBJ1-6; D unclear. The ends were cut back, 4 bases at V and 0 bases at J, with 4 bases in the middle. This CDR3 spans 14 amino acids. Germline CDR1 reads MGHDK; CDR2 reads SYGVNS. This CDR3 is CASSVSSYNSPLHF. The CDR3 DNA follows: TGTGCCAGCAGTGTCAGCTCCTATAATTCACCCCTCCACTTT.

This clonotype was counted at least ten times. The gene calls are TRBV11-1 and TRBJ2-3, with TRBD2 identical over 14 bases. V was clipped by 5 bases and J by 0 bases; unmatched bases: 7. CDR3 length: 18 residues. Per germline, CDR1 SGHAT and CDR2 FQDESV (reference sequence). The CDR3 loop is CASSRGTSGGASTDTQYF. The CDR3 coding sequence is TGTGCCAGCAGCCGCGGGACTAGCGGGGGAGCTAGCACAGATACGCAGTATTTT.

This clonotype was observed at least ten times. The chain is built from TRBV3-1 and TRBJ2-3; D is unclear. This CDR3 is 13 amino acids long. V lost 0 bases and J 4 bases, leaving 5 bases between the germline ends. CDR1 and CDR2 from the germline V gene are LGHDT and YNNKEL (reference sequence). CDR3 in DNA: TGTGCCAGCAGCCAAGAATGGGCAGATACGCAGTATTTT. The encoded protein is CASSQEWADTQYF.

Ten or more counts support this clonotype. The genes are TRBV20-1 and TRBJ2-3; unclear D gene. CDR1 is DFQATT, CDR2 SNEGSKA, per germline (reference sequence). The CDR3 sequence is 14 residues long. V was clipped by 3 bases and J by 1 base, with 11 bases between them. The CDR3 nucleotides are TGCAGTGCTAGGGCCGGCACTGGCACAGATACGCAGTATTTT. Translating gives CSARAGTGTDTQYF.

Many counts were recorded for this clonotype. The J gene is TRBJ1-6, the V gene TRBV2; possibly TRBD1 for D (5 bases). The CDR3 runs 16 residues. Germline V gene sequence: CDR1 SNHLY, CDR2 FYNNEI. The ends were cut back, 4 bases at V and 0 bases at J, with 10 bases in the middle. As DNA, the CDR3 is TGTGCCAGCAGTGGCGGCGACAGCTCCTATAATTCACCCCTCCACTTT. Translated: CASSGGDSSYNSPLHF.

This clonotype was recorded many times. This chain links TRBV5-1 with TRBJ1-2, with a weak D call TRBD1 (5 bases). The CDR3 is 14 amino acids. Trimming took 4 bases from V and 8 from J, leaving 18 bases between them. The germline V gene has CDR1 SGHRS and CDR2 YFSETQ. The CDR3 reads CASSQAVGDRGYTF. In DNA, the CDR3 is TGCGCCAGCAGCCAAGCAGTAGGGGATCGGGGCTACACCTTC.

This clonotype occurred many times. V and J are TRBV7-9 and TRBJ2-7; a weak D match, TRBD2 (5 bases). The CDR3 extends over 14 amino acids. Between the trimmed V and J ends, which lost 5 bases and 2 bases, there was a span of 13 bases. Germline V lookup: CDR1 SEHNR, CDR2 FQNEAQ (reference sequence). As DNA, the CDR3 is TGTGCCAGCAGCCCCGATCGTAGCGCCTACGAGCAGTACTTC. Translation gives CASSPDRSAYEQYF.

Ten or more counts support this clonotype. V gene TRBV5-1 combines with J gene TRBJ2-2, with 9 bases fitting TRBD2. CDR3 length: 14 amino acids. Germline CDR1 SGHRS, CDR2 YFSETQ. The J segment lost 6 bases and the V segment lost 4 bases, leaving 4 bases of the junction unmatched. The CDR3 bases are TGCGCCAGCAGCCTCAGCGGGGGGCCCGGGGAGCTGTTTTTT. As protein: CASSLSGGPGELFF.

This clonotype was picked up many times. V is TRBV7-3 and J is TRBJ2-3; 10 positions agree with TRBD1. From germline, CDR1 is SGHTA and CDR2 FQGTGA. The CDR3 runs 14 residues. J was trimmed by 5 bases and V by 6 bases; bases with no gene match: 5. CDR3 loop: CASSFRTGGDTQYF. Written as DNA, the CDR3 is TGTGCCAGCAGTTTCCGGACAGGGGGAGATACGCAGTATTTT.

This clonotype was observed at least ten times. V usage is TRBV28 and J usage is TRBJ2-5; the match to TRBD1 covers 7 bases. This CDR3 has 14 residues. Germline V gene lookup returns CDR1 MDHEN and CDR2 SYDVKM. The junction had 4 bases not matched to a gene; V was cut back by 5 bases and J by 1 base. CDR3 residues: CASSLGTAQETQYF. CDR3 nucleotides: TGTGCCAGCAGTCTAGGGACAGCCCAAGAGACCCAGTACTTC.

This chain links TRBV3-1 with TRBJ2-5; D is uncertain. CDR1 is LGHDT, CDR2 YNNKEL, per germline (reference sequence). CDR3 length: 17 residues. The V and J ends lost 1 base and 0 bases respectively, with 15 bases between them. In nucleotides, the CDR3 is TGTGCCAGCAGCCAAGTTCAACATAGACTCGACCAAGAGACCCAGTACTTC. It specifies CASSQVQHRLDQETQYF.

In its sample, this clonotype was seen a few times. The chain carries TRBV5-1 and TRBJ1-4; TRBD1 aligns across 7 bases. The CDR3 consists of 15 residues. V dropped 2 bases and J dropped 8; count of bases not matched to a gene: 9. Germline values: CDR1 SGHRS, CDR2 YFSETQ. The CDR3 loop reads CASSFGFPGQEKLFF. The CDR3 nucleotides read TGCGCCAGCAGCTTTGGATTCCCGGGACAGGAAAAACTGTTTTTT.

This clonotype was seen at least ten times. Here the CDR3 DNA reads TGTGCCAGCAGCGCAATTCGACAGGGGGCAATCCCCCTCTTAACTTACGAGCAGTACTTC. Amino acid sequence: CASSAIRQGAIPLLTYEQYF. The chain employs TRBV7-2 and TRBJ2-7; 10 bases are shared with TRBD1. CDR1 is SGHTA, CDR2 FQGNSA, per germline. The length of the CDR3 is 20 residues. Germline trimming cut 5 bases from V and 4 bases from J; bases unmatched to any gene: 23.

This clonotype appeared a single time. It may be a read error: a sequence one base away is much more abundant. This chain joins TRBV7-9 and TRBJ1-5, with TRBD1 matching 9 bases. V lost 5 bases and J lost 4; bases outside the gene matches: 3. The CDR3 is 14 amino acids. CDR1 and CDR2 from the germline V gene are SEHNR and FQNEAQ (reference sequence). Written as DNA, the CDR3 is TGTGCCAGCAGCAACGGACAGGGGAATCAGCCCCAGCATTTT. It yields the protein CASSNGQGNQPQHF. The whole variable domain, remainder taken from reference TRBV7-9 and TRBJ1-5, is DTGVSQNPRHKITKRGQNVTFRCDPISEHNRLYWYRQTLGQGPEFLTYFQNEAQLEKSRLLSDRFSAERPKGSFSTLEIQRTEQGDSAMYLCASSNGQGNQPQHFGDGTRLSIL.

This clonotype came up many times. The chain carries TRBV29-1 and TRBJ1-1; a possible D gene is TRBD1 (5 bases). CDR1 SQVTM and CDR2 ANQGSEA come from the germline V gene. CDR3 length: 11 residues. V dropped 6 bases and J dropped 1 base, with 6 bases sitting between them. This chain's CDR3 is CSVDRNTEAFF. CDR3 coding DNA: TGCAGCGTAGACAGGAACACTGAAGCTTTCTTT.

This clonotype occurred many times. The chain employs TRBV6-6 and TRBJ2-3; 9 bases line up with TRBD2. V trimming: 4 bases; J trimming: 3 bases; junction bases outside the gene matches: 8. The CDR3 length is 16 residues. Germline loops: CDR1 MNHNY, CDR2 SVGAGI (reference sequence). Here the CDR3 DNA reads TGTGCCAGCAGTTCCTTGACTAGCGGAACGACAGATACGCAGTATTTT. Protein: CASSSLTSGTTDTQYF.

This rearrangement joins TRBV11-2 to TRBJ2-4; D is perhaps TRBD1 (6 bases). The CDR3 is 13 amino acids. Per germline, CDR1 SGHAT and CDR2 FQNNGV. The V end was cut by 5 bases, the J end by 7 bases, with 12 bases between. CDR3 in DNA: TGTGCCAGCAGCCCGGGGACATTGAACATTCAGTACTTC. This sequence encodes CASSPGTLNIQYF.

This sequence joins TRBV18 and TRBJ2-7; D remains ambiguous. Trimming removed 2 bases from V and 3 bases from J, with 5 bases in between. This CDR3 contains 12 residues. CDR1 is KGHSH and CDR2 is LQKENI in the germline V gene. The CDR3 DNA is TGTGCCAGCTCACCAAATGGCTACGAGCAGTACTTC. It encodes CASSPNGYEQYF.

This clonotype was seen many times. V gene TRBV5-6 combines with J gene TRBJ2-3; D not certain. Trimming pared 0 bases from V and 5 bases from J, leaving 4 bases between. The CDR3 loop spans 12 amino acids. The germline V gene has CDR1 SGHDT and CDR2 YYEEEE. CDR3 nucleotide sequence: TGTGCCAGCAGCTTGGGGGGAGATACGCAGTATTTT. This gives the protein CASSLGGDTQYF.